These T cell receptor beta chains were read from a single sample in a study of OX40 agonist ivuxolimab in advanced cancers. Profiling relied on immunoSEQ multiplex PCR, and the TCRdb table lists in-frame clones only, not all of them. The sample holds 72,000 or so clones, around 88% seen once. The specimen comprised CD4+ or CD8+ T cells sorted from blood, sampled in a trial of the OX40 agonist ivuxolimab. These receptors were collected from an adult with an advanced solid tumor such as melanoma, head and neck, liver or kidney cancer. CDR3s leave out the opening cysteine and the closing phenylalanine or tryptophan. The order of the fields is clone size, V gene, CDR3 protein. The size of a clone is reported for some rows only, either as once, few or many, or as a class for expanded clones.

abundance: few
v_gene: TRBV25-1
CDR3aa: ASRPSAGPVYEQY

abundance: once
v_gene: TRBV6-1
CDR3aa: ASSPGSYEQY

abundance: NA
v_gene: TRBV19
CDR3aa: ASRPDRETEAF

abundance: NA
v_gene: TRBV7-3
CDR3aa: ASSPGQGRKNEQF

abundance: NA
v_gene: TRBV4-2
CDR3aa: ASSYYKTEPSNQPQH

abundance: NA
v_gene: TRBV19
CDR3aa: ASSQGANNSPLH

abundance: NA
v_gene: TRBV7-8
CDR3aa: ASSFRRQETQY

abundance: once
v_gene: TRBV2
CDR3aa: ASSETVYSSYNEQF

abundance: NA
v_gene: TRBV25-1
CDR3aa: ASSDSGTLYEQY

abundance: NA
v_gene: TRBV5-6
CDR3aa: ASSLSLAAARPQY

abundance: NA
v_gene: TRBV7-6
CDR3aa: ASSSRTSGRVYNEQF

abundance: NA
v_gene: TRBV28
CDR3aa: ASSFSHEQY

abundance: NA
v_gene: TRBV4-2
CDR3aa: ASSQEDGTRRQF

abundance: NA
v_gene: TRBV5-1
CDR3aa: ASSPWTGQVFGNTIY

abundance: once
v_gene: TRBV5-1
CDR3aa: ASSLGPITEAF

abundance: NA
v_gene: TRBV2
CDR3aa: ASSEAPGVVQY

abundance: NA
v_gene: TRBV4-1
CDR3aa: ASSQASGRARNTDTQY

abundance: NA
v_gene: TRBV6-5
CDR3aa: ASTSGQGASPLH

abundance: NA
v_gene: TRBV5-1
CDR3aa: ASSLGATGNSPLH

abundance: NA
v_gene: TRBV7-2
CDR3aa: ASSLVKRDTQY

abundance: NA
v_gene: TRBV5-1
CDR3aa: ASSTDRAETQY

abundance: NA
v_gene: TRBV19
CDR3aa: ASSPRTSGVNEQF

abundance: NA
v_gene: TRBV15
CDR3aa: ATSRGSQGSSGYT

abundance: NA
v_gene: TRBV2
CDR3aa: ASSISGLAGGYTQY

abundance: NA
v_gene: TRBV7-2
CDR3aa: ATRGGGTDTQY

abundance: NA
v_gene: TRBV6-5
CDR3aa: ASSYSAWEDTQY

abundance: once
v_gene: TRBV27
CDR3aa: ASSLQGADTQY

abundance: NA
v_gene: TRBV6-6
CDR3aa: ASSYRSLVYEQY

abundance: NA
v_gene: TRBV5-6
CDR3aa: ASSSQGFSTDTQY

abundance: NA
v_gene: TRBV7-9
CDR3aa: ASSLWQGGNYEQY

abundance: NA
v_gene: TRBV6-6
CDR3aa: AARTRSTDTQY

abundance: NA
v_gene: TRBV12-5
CDR3aa: ASGLNGVYNEQF

abundance: NA
v_gene: TRBV6-5
CDR3aa: ASRPHRGTDEQY

abundance: NA
v_gene: TRBV14
CDR3aa: ASSQDPGISYNEQF

abundance: NA
v_gene: TRBV18
CDR3aa: ASSPPGGGRNEQY

abundance: NA
v_gene: TRBV11-3
CDR3aa: ASSLGFLGRASYEQY

abundance: once
v_gene: TRBV5-1
CDR3aa: ASSPGFQETQY

abundance: NA
v_gene: TRBV2
CDR3aa: ARGGSARKDGSGNTIY

abundance: NA
v_gene: TRBV11-1
CDR3aa: ASSLKIQETQY

abundance: once
v_gene: TRBV5-5
CDR3aa: ASSFQGYEQY